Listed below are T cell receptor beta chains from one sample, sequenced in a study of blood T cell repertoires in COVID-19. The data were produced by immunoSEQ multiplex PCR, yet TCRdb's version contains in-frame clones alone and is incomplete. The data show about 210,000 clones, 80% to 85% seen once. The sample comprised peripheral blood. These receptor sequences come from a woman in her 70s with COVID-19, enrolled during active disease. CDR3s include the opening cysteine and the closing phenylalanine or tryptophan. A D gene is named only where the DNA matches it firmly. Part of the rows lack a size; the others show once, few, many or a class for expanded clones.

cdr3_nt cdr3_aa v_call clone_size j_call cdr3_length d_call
TGTGCCAGCAGCGCTAACCCAGGGTCTGAAGCTTTCTTT CASSANPGSEAFF TRBV5-6 . TRBJ1-1 13 .
TGTGCCTGGAGTGTTTCTCCCGAAAAACTGTTTTTT CAWSVSPEKLFF TRBV30 . TRBJ1-4 12 .
TGTGCCAGCAGGGGAGTTCCCTACGAGCAGTACTTC CASRGVPYEQYF TRBV7-9 . TRBJ2-7 12 .
TGTGCCAGCAGTGAAGTCGGCGGGGGCTCCTACAATGAGCAGTTCTTC CASSEVGGGSYNEQFF TRBV2 . TRBJ2-1 16 TRBD2
TGTGCCAGCAGCTTGGGGAGGGGAAACATTCAGTACTTC CASSLGRGNIQYF TRBV5-4 few TRBJ2-4 13 .
TGTGCCAGCAGGATTGGTAGCGACGAGCAGTACTTC CASRIGSDEQYF TRBV3-1/TRBV3-2 . TRBJ2-7 12 .
TGTGCCATCAGTGATTCCGGGACAGAAAAATACAATGAGCAGTTCTTC CAISDSGTEKYNEQFF TRBV10-3 . TRBJ2-1 16 TRBD1
TGTGCCAGCAGCTTGAATTTGGCCTATGGCTACACCTTC CASSLNLAYGYTF TRBV5-6 . TRBJ1-2 13 .
TGTGCCAGCAGCAGCGCCGACGGACAGGGGGCGAGCGGGGCCAACGTCCTGACTTTC CASSSADGQGASGANVLTF TRBV9 . TRBJ2-6 19 TRBD1
TGCGCCAGCAGCCAAGTTCTTCCGGGAAAGGGTGGCTACACCTTC CASSQVLPGKGGYTF TRBV4-3 . TRBJ1-2 15 .
TGTGCCAGCAGCCAACAAGCGTTTACGCAGTATTTT CASSQQAFTQYF TRBV14 few TRBJ2-3 12 .
TGTGCCAGCAGCTTAGTAGGGACTAGCGGGACAGAGCAGTTCTTC CASSLVGTSGTEQFF TRBV11-2 . TRBJ2-1 15 TRBD2
TGTGCCAGCAGCCGCGGGTATTCTAGCGATGGAGATACGCAGTATTTT CASSRGYSSDGDTQYF TRBV7-2 . TRBJ2-3 16 .
TGTGCCAGCACTCCCGGGACTAGCTATTCCTACGAGCAGTACTTC CASTPGTSYSYEQYF TRBV6-5 . TRBJ2-7 15 TRBD2
TGTGCCAGCAGCCGATCTATGAACACCGGGGAGCTGTTTTTT CASSRSMNTGELFF TRBV6-5 once TRBJ2-2 14 .
TGTGCCAGCGGAAAGGGGGACACGGGCACTGAAGCTTTCTTT CASGKGDTGTEAFF TRBV2 . TRBJ1-1 14 .
TGTGCCACCAGCAGAGATAAGGGAGTCCGCGAGCAGTACTTC CATSRDKGVREQYF TRBV15 once TRBJ2-7 14 .
TGTGCCAGCAGCTTGGTTAGTTCGGGGCGCGGGAGGGAAGCTTTCTTT CASSLVSSGRGREAFF TRBV5-6 . TRBJ1-1 16 .